One and the same sample provided the 6 T cell receptor beta chains below, sequenced in a study of response to subunit inactivated influenza vaccine. TCRdb independently ran MiXCR on the RT-PCR reads; one entry per CDR3 protein. Of over 650,000 distinct CDR3 sequences detected, approximately 17% appear once; the ten largest clones hold approximately 11%. The sample in question was PBMCs from blood, obtained around 5 days after vaccination. The receptors derive from a man in his fifties or sixties who received an inactivated influenza vaccine.

This clonotype was seen only a few times. The rearrangement links TRBV4-2 to TRBJ2-3, with TRBD1 matching 11 bases. CDR1 is LGHNA and CDR2 is YNFKEQ in the germline V gene. The CDR3 extends over 17 amino acids. The trim removed 1 base at V and 3 bases at J, leaving 6 bases unmatched. CDR3 loop: CASSQAGQGALTDTQYF. The CDR3 bases are TGTGCCAGCAGCCAAGCCGGACAGGGGGCGCTTACAGATACGCAGTATTTT.

This clonotype has a handful of counts. The chain carries TRBV6-6 and TRBJ2-7, with TRBD1 identical over 7 bases. In germline, CDR1 is MNHNY, CDR2 SVGAGI (reference sequence). V was pared by 5 bases and J by 13 bases, with 8 bases of the junction left unmatched. The CDR3 loop spans 11 amino acids. The CDR3, as DNA: TGTGCCAGCAGTGGCCCGACAGGGAAATACTTC. As protein: CASSGPTGKYF.

The table lists this clonotype with a few counts. This chain joins TRBV11-2 and TRBJ2-1; D might be TRBD2 (5 bases). CDR1 is SGHAT, CDR2 FQNNGV, per germline. V lost 5 bases and J lost 10, with 18 bases in between. This CDR3 spans 14 amino acids. The CDR3 DNA follows: TGTGCCAGCAGCGCCCTCACTACTAGTGCCGAGCAGTTCTTC. Translation: CASSALTTSAEQFF.

This clonotype was counted a few times. The CDR3 is CASSPLSGAGEYF. For the CDR3, the DNA is TGTGCCAGCAGCCCGCTATCTGGGGCAGGGGAGTACTTC. This chain connects TRBV7-9 to TRBJ2-4; weak D call: TRBD1 (6 bases). Germline CDR1 and CDR2: SEHNR and FQNEAQ (reference sequence). This CDR3 contains 13 residues. The V end lost 5 bases, the J end lost 14 bases, and 19 bases lay between the germline ends.

This clonotype has more than one count but fewer than ten. The V and J genes are TRBV7-3 and TRBJ2-1, with 15 bases identical to TRBD2. Germline CDR1 is SGHTA and CDR2 is FQGTGA. V lost 5 bases and J lost 8; bases outside the gene matches: 7. The CDR3 has 16 amino acids. As DNA, the CDR3 is TGTGCCAGCAGCCCCATGGGACTAGCGGGAGGCGATGAGCAGTTCTTC. It encodes CASSPMGLAGGDEQFF.

This chain's CDR3 is CASSQDVQDRANYGYTF. The CDR3 coding sequence is TGCGCCAGCAGCCAAGATGTACAGGACAGGGCTAACTATGGCTACACCTTC. V is TRBV4-1 and J is TRBJ1-2; 8 positions agree with TRBD1. The CDR3 runs 17 residues. The J segment lost 0 bases and the V segment lost 0 bases, leaving 6 bases of the junction unmatched. Germline loops: CDR1 MGHRA, CDR2 YSYEKL.